This paragraph covers one TCR beta chain sequence. The antigen is undetermined. The sample is drawn from a study of T cell responses to AZD1222 COVID-19 vaccine. The assay was immunoSEQ multiplex PCR, and TCRdb's table has in-frame clones only and misses some. The top ten clones hold 10% of a sample with tens of thousands of clones, around 89% of them seen once. Overall study findings and caveats: Donor demographics were predominantly white British with a female majority; clonal diversity may be underestimated. Spike was spanned by vaccine-associated CD4 TCRs, which were dominant at 160-218 and 743-854.

Germline loops: CDR1 SGHDT, CDR2 YYEEEE. Trimming at V came to 0 bases and at J to 7 bases, leaving 7 bases not matched to a gene. The CDR3 consists of 15 residues. The TCR comes from an adult who received the MenACWY meningococcal vaccine as a control. The gene calls are TRBV5-6 and TRBJ1-2; 9 bases line up with TRBD1. The sample was peripheral blood, taken 28 days after the second dose of the MenACWY control vaccine. The CDR3 DNA reads as TGTGCCAGCAGCTTGGTGGACAGGGGAGTGGGTGGCTACACCTTC. Amino acid sequence: CASSLVDRGVGGYTF. Full variable domain (rest looked up from reference TRBV5-6 and TRBJ1-2): DAGVTQSPTHLIKTRGQQVTLRCSPKSGHDTVSWYQQALGQGPQFIFQYYEEEERQRGNFPDRFSGHQFPNYSSELNVNALLLGDSALYLCASSLVDRGVGGYTFGSGTRLTVV.